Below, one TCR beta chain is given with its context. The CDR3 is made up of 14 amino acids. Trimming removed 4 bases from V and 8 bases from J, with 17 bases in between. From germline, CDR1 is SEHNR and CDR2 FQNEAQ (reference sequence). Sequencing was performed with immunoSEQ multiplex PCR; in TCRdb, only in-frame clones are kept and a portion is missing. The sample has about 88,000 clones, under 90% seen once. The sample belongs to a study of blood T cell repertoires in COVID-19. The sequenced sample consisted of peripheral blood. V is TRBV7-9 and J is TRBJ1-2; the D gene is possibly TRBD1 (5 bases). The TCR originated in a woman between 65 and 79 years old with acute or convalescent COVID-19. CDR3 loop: CASSSHSGTQGYTF. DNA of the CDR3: TGTGCCAGCAGCTCCCACAGTGGGACTCAGGGCTACACCTTC.